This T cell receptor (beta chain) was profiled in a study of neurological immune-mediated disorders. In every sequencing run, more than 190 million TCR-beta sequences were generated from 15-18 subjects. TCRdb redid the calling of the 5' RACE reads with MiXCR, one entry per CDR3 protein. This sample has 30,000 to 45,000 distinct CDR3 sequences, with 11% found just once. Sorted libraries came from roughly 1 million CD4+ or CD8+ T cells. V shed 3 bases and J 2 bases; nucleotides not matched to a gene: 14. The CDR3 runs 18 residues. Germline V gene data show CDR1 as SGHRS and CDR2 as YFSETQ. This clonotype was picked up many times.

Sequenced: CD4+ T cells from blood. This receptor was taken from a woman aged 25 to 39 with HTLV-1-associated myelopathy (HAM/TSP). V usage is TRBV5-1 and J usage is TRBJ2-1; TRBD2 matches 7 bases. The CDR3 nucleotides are TGCGCCAGCAGCTCCACTGGTGGTCCTAGCGGCACCTACAATGAGCAGTTCTTC. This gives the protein CASSSTGGPSGTYNEQFF.